This T cell receptor (beta chain) was recorded in a study of siplizumab effects on memory and regulatory T cells (dated by TCRdb to about 2019). Broadly, across the study: The effect of the anti-CD2 antibody siplizumab on alloreactive T-cell subsets was examined in allogeneic mixed lymphocyte reactions constructed from human PBMCs.

Sorted unstimulated T cells, along with proliferating T cells recovered from mixed lymphocyte reactions, underwent TCRbeta CDR3 sequencing. Fresh whole blood from roughly ten HLA-typed healthy donors was used to isolate PBMCs. Study-level results and caveats: Because sequences below about 10^-5 frequency were poorly captured, only a minor fraction of alloreactive clones could be mapped to unstimulated subsets. Siplizumab significantly lowered the cumulative frequency of alloreactive sequences that could be traced to unstimulated CD4+ memory T cells. Of the alloreactive CD4+ clones that could be mapped, the Treg-derived share averaged around 70% with siplizumab compared with around 25% in control reactions. Greater diversity appeared to be present in unstimulated naive T cells than in memory T cells, and a substantial contribution to the alloresponse seemed to be made by naive cells. About 75-96% of proliferating CD4+ or CD8+ clones could not be given a naive or memory phenotype. The suppressive function of proliferating Tregs from siplizumab cultures was not functionally confirmed.

This clone occurred a few times. Its specific antigen is unknown. The sample holds no much larger clone one base away, and base qualities are not on file. The method behind the library was the immunoSEQ multiplex PCR assay. Some 100,000 TCR templates per sample were assayed by the deep sequencing platform. Genomic DNA extracted from sorted T cells was used for TCRbeta CDR3 sequencing. Per the source publication's procedure: The R programming language was used for clonal analysis of the TCRbeta CDR3 data. Alloreactive CD4+ and CD8+ clones were identified by comparing unstimulated samples to CFSE-low samples taken after the reaction. Regulatory or non-regulatory origin was assigned to alloreactive CD4+ clones by matching of sequences to sorted unstimulated Treg and non-Treg repertoires. Entries here come from immuneACCESS through TCRdb and include only in-frame sequences with V and J called. Some clones fail to appear in such tables; in the studies checked, an unresolved V gene covers under half of the shortfall, and the cause of the remainder is unknown. That table gives V, J and clone size, and the DNA gave D and trimming. The sample table holds tens of thousands of clones, of which approximately 94% were seen once. The top ten clonotypes cover over 5% of the sample.

The germline V gene (reference sequence) provides CDR1 MNHEY and CDR2 SMNVEV. Taken from cysteine to phenylalanine, the CDR3 has 13 residues. Only the CDR3 DNA stays, 39 bases, in frame from base 1. The germline V and J ends show losses of 3 bases and 8 bases respectively, and no gene match explains 6 bases of the junction. The sequence was obtained from a human donor in good health. Specimen: CD8+ T cells sorted from blood. The rearranged segments are TRBV27 and TRBJ1-2, with TRBD1 identical over 7 junction bases. The CDR3 protein sequence reads: CASSFVTGEGYTF. The DNA sequence follows: TGTGCCAGCAGTTTTGTCACAGGGGAAGGCTACACCTTC.